This record looks at one T cell receptor beta chain sequence and its context. Its antigen has not been determined. No per-base quality is available; no much larger clone lies one base away. Whole blood was collected in K2EDTA tubes by collaborating institutions according to the institutions' own protocols. For TCRbeta analysis, collaborators shipped samples in one of three forms: frozen whole blood, isolated PBMCs, or DNA extracted from either of those sample types. The CDR3 spans 16 residues, from the cysteine through the phenylalanine. Solely the CDR3 DNA is kept, with 48 bases framed from the first base. The germline V gene gives CDR1 as KGHSH and CDR2 as LQKENI. V is shortened by 6 bases, J by 7 bases, and the region joining them spans 22 bases. The data stem from a study of blood T cell repertoires in COVID-19 (dated by TCRdb to 2019 to 2021). Background for the entire study: Samples from collaborators originated in the United States, Italy and Spain and spanned both the acute and convalescent phases of COVID-19. The material from the prospective study consisted of cDNA or gDNA derived from T cells, B-cell-depleted T cells, or PBMCs. The dataset comprised deeply sampled blood TCRbeta repertoires from subjects exposed to, actively infected with, or recovered from COVID-19. The repertoires were made available in a free public database intended to serve as a resource for research on the immune response to SARS-CoV-2. The samples were drawn from the first 160 participants of the ongoing ImmuneRACE study and from under 1,500 subjects provided by 6 global collaborators. The sample metadata nearly always contained a de-identified subject ID, COVID-19 status, age in years and sex. Where available, HLA class I and class II types were obtained from metadata supplied by the sample provider rather than from assay-based typing.

The investigation overall reported the following: How much clinical and demographic metadata was included differed by source and by participant, and the metadata was provided uncurated.

The immunoSEQ Assay, a bias-controlled multiplex PCR, was used to amplify TCRbeta CDR3 regions from genomic DNA. The authors' pipeline ran thus. Within the assay, amplification of reference gene primers was used to estimate how many nucleated cells each sample contained. Sequence reads were collapsed and filtered to measure the absolute abundance of every unique TCRbeta CDR3 rearrangement. For each sample, productive Simpson clonality was calculated as the square root of Simpson's diversity index over productive rearrangements. The source is immuneACCESS, and TCRdb retained only in-frame sequences with V and J called. Part of the clones is not carried over; for the studies checked, unresolved V genes explain less than half of this, and the remainder is unexplained. That table supplies the V and J calls and clone size; D and trimming were determined from the DNA. Counted in this sample were about 170,000 clones; approximately 82% of them appeared once. The ten largest clones take up under 12% of the sample.

The sequence links TRBV18 to TRBJ1-5; the D gene is possibly TRBD1, with 5 bases matching. This receptor was taken from a woman of 80 years or more with active or convalescent COVID-19. Sequenced material: peripheral blood. The DNA reads TGTGCCAGCTCCCCCCCAGGGCAGGCGGGAATACAGCCCCAGCATTTT. Its product reads: CASSPPGQAGIQPQHF.